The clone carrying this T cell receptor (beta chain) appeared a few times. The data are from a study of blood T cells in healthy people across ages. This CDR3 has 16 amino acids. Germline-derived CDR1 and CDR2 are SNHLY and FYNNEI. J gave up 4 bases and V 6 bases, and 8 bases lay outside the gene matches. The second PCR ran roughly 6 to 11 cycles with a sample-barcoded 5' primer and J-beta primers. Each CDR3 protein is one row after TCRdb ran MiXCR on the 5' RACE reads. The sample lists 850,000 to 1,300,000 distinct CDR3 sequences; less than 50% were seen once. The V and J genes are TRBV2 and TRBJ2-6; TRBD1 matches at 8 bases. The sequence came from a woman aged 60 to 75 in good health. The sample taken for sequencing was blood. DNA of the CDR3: TGTGCCAGCAGGGAATACAGGGGGACCGGGGCCAACGTCCTGACTTTC. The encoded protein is CASREYRGTGANVLTF.